This T cell receptor (beta chain) is from a study of cytomegalovirus exposure and HLA in healthy donors (dated by TCRdb to the late 2010s). Regarding the research as a whole: The 700 or so repertoires of the first cohort and the 95 to 150 validation repertoires were produced on the same platform, according to a later analysis. The study aimed to test whether cataloging public T cell receptors could reveal signatures of past pathogen exposure. In addition to the first cohort of roughly 700 subjects, a separate validation cohort of over 90 different subjects was used. High-throughput TCR immunosequencing, statistical association of individual TCRs with disease status, and machine learning were combined to predict cytomegalovirus infection status.

About this clone itself: The antigen it binds to is not known. Base quality data are lacking; no much larger clone is found one base away.

Separate from the roughly 700-subject first cohort, the validation cohort of 95 to 150 subjects was the group to which the donors belonged. Per the germline V gene, SGHVS is the CDR1 and FNYEAQ is the CDR2. The junction carries 10 bases between V and J, which are trimmed by 1 base and 0 bases respectively. There are 16 amino acids in the CDR3, from cysteine to phenylalanine inclusive. Only CDR3 DNA is held: 48 bases, read in frame from base 1. The paper's findings and limits, for the study overall: In the study, some 180 TCR beta chains were listed as associated with cytomegalovirus. According to the authors, the approach could potentially be generalized to other disease states and immunological phenotypes. Subsequent analysis determined that TCRs grouped into clusters in the first cohort also showed a tendency toward co-occurrence across the roughly 110 validation repertoires, and 94% of cluster scores exceeded 0. In vitro tests confirmed that three of the cytomegalovirus-associated TCR beta chains recognize cytomegalovirus antigens. The classifier was reported to diagnose cytomegalovirus status with high specificity and sensitivity in both the original and validation cohorts. A later analysis lacked HLA typing for the validation cohort, so it scored co-occurrence in that cohort across all 120 or so repertoires. While some public TCRs were present in many individuals, most TCR sequences turned up only very rarely across donors.

Library preparation was by the immunoSEQ multiplex PCR assay. As for the original processing: A statistical classification framework was developed to diagnose cytomegalovirus status using the catalog of TCR beta chain sequences. TCRdb carries this immuneACCESS record with in-frame sequences only. Its versions omit some clonotypes, under half of them owing to an unresolved V gene in the studies checked, with the rest unexplained. V and J calls and clone size are copied from that table; D and trimming were computed from the DNA. Present in this sample are over 200,000 clones, around nine tenths of which were seen just once. The top ten clonotypes cover about 2.7% of the sample.

This receptor chain uses TRBV7-6 and TRBJ2-1; the D gene cannot be resolved reliably. The clonotype comes from a woman aged 18-30 years in good health and CMV-seronegative. Sequences were obtained from PBMCs. This receptor carries the CDR3 CASSLDGSSSYNEQFF. In nucleotide form, the sequence is TGTGCCAGCAGCTTAGACGGGTCCAGCTCCTACAATGAGCAGTTCTTC.